This entry describes one T cell receptor (beta chain). Its target is unknown. This sample stems from a study of multiple sclerosis patients with progressive multifocal leukoencephalopathy. Study-wide findings and caveats: Clones expanded at PML were already present before and during natalizumab.

Specified time point: about a year of natalizumab therapy. The assay was run at survey level. The protocol was immunoSEQ multiplex PCR, while the TCRdb copy is restricted to in-frame clones and leaves out a portion. The table records more than 20,000 clones, less than 95% of them present only once. The sequence derives from a man aged 25 to 45 with multiple sclerosis. The sample was PBMCs, taken from a patient treated with natalizumab.

The CDR3 region is CASSSLIATNEKLFF. The CDR3 DNA reads as TGTGCCAGCAGCTCACTCATCGCAACTAATGAAAAACTGTTTTTT. This chain connects TRBV11-2 to TRBJ1-4, with D uncertain. This CDR3 comprises 15 residues. Germline V gene sequence: CDR1 SGHAT, CDR2 FQNNGV. Trimming cost V 4 bases and J 0 bases, with 9 bases left between them. The full variable domain, completed using reference TRBV11-2 and TRBJ1-4, is EAGVAQSPRYKIIEKRQSVAFWCNPISGHATLYWYQQILGQGPKLLIQFQNNGVVDDSQLPKDRFSAERLKGVDSTLKIQPAKLEDSAVYLCASSSLIATNEKLFFGSGTQLSVL.